Listed below are T cell receptor beta chains from one sample, sequenced in a study of T cell responses to AZD1222 COVID-19 vaccine. Sequenced by immunoSEQ multiplex PCR; TCRdb stores in-frame clones only, minus some. Among 150,000 to 200,000 clones listed, 75% to 90% were seen once. The material was peripheral blood, obtained on day 0 of AZD1222 vaccination. The receptors were sampled from an adult in good health. Each CDR3 is given with its conserved first and last residue. D genes are given only for firm matches. Expanded clones get a size class; other rows say once, few or many, or leave the size out.

D,J,size,V,CDR3,DNA
NA,TRBJ2-7,NA,TRBV6-2/TRBV6-3,CASSYSRRLLAYEQYF,TGTGCCAGCAGTTACTCGAGGCGGTTACTTGCCTACGAGCAGTACTTC
NA,TRBJ2-1,NA,TRBV27,CASSLRQTLSYNEQFF,TGTGCCAGCAGTTTAAGACAGACCCTCTCCTACAATGAGCAGTTCTTC
NA,TRBJ2-3,NA,TRBV6-2/TRBV6-3,CASSYGGSVVDTQYF,TGTGCCAGCAGTTACGGGGGTTCAGTAGTGGATACGCAGTATTTT
NA,TRBJ1-2,NA,TRBV28,CASSSRASRGYTF,TGTGCCAGCAGTTCCAGGGCATCACGAGGCTACACCTTC
NA,TRBJ1-5,NA,TRBV7-2,CASSPPGGSNQPQHF,TGTGCCAGCAGCCCCCCGGGGGGGTCCAATCAGCCCCAGCATTTT
NA,TRBJ2-3,once,TRBV6-5,CASSYSSLGTDTQYF,TGTGCCAGCAGTTACTCGTCACTTGGCACAGATACGCAGTATTTT
TRBD1,TRBJ1-2,NA,TRBV7-9,CASSLRQGDYGYTF,TGTGCCAGCAGCTTAAGACAGGGAGACTATGGCTACACCTTC
NA,TRBJ1-5,NA,TRBV28,CASSSGDQGSNQPQHF,TGTGCCAGCAGTAGCGGGGACCAGGGGAGCAATCAGCCCCAGCATTTT
TRBD2,TRBJ2-7,NA,TRBV28,CASSSPGTSGSTQYF,TGTGCCAGCAGTTCACCCGGGACTAGCGGGAGCACTCAGTACTTC
NA,TRBJ1-3,NA,TRBV4-3,CASSQEAGVSGNTIYF,TGCGCCAGCAGCCAAGAGGCGGGGGTGTCTGGAAACACCATATATTTT
NA,TRBJ1-2,NA,TRBV3-1/TRBV3-2,CASSHNTNYGYTF,TGTGCCAGCAGCCACAACACAAACTATGGCTACACCTTC
TRBD1,TRBJ2-3,NA,TRBV19,CASSIRGQGKDTQYF,TGTGCCAGTAGTATCAGGGGACAGGGGAAAGATACGCAGTATTTT
NA,TRBJ1-5,NA,TRBV12-3/TRBV12-4,CASSFSGEKPQHF,TGTGCCAGCAGTTTCTCGGGCGAGAAGCCCCAGCATTTT
NA,TRBJ1-2,once,TRBV7-9,CASSPPSIHNYGYTF,TGTGCCAGCAGCCCGCCGTCGATTCACAACTATGGCTACACCTTC
NA,TRBJ1-2,NA,TRBV18,CASSLEEMRVRGYTF,TGTGCCAGCTCACTTGAGGAGATGCGGGTACGAGGCTACACCTTC
NA,TRBJ2-5,once,TRBV4-3,CASSQGQGRELQETQYF,TGCGCCAGCAGCCAGGGACAAGGCAGGGAACTACAAGAGACCCAGTACTTC
NA,TRBJ1-1,NA,TRBV6-2/TRBV6-3,CASSYPVYSGNLNTEAFF,TGTGCCAGCAGTTACCCAGTTTATTCCGGGAACTTGAACACTGAAGCTTTCTTT
NA,TRBJ2-2,NA,TRBV19,CASSSIPNTGELFF,TGTGCCAGTAGTAGTATCCCGAACACCGGGGAGCTGTTTTTT
NA,TRBJ2-3,NA,TRBV3-1/TRBV3-2,CASSYNLIPPQYF,TGTGCCAGCAGCTACAACCTAATCCCTCCGCAGTATTTT
NA,TRBJ1-4,NA,TRBV18,CASSRGPRRATNEKLFF,TGTGCCAGCTCACGAGGTCCGCGCCGCGCAACTAATGAAAAACTGTTTTTT
TRBD1,TRBJ2-7,few,TRBV6-5,CAVRRGQGARYEQYF,TGTGCCGTCCGTCGCGGGCAGGGGGCGAGATACGAGCAGTACTTC
NA,TRBJ1-3,NA,TRBV7-2,CASSHRQLSGNTIYF,TGTGCCAGCAGCCACCGACAGCTATCTGGAAACACCATATATTTT
NA,TRBJ2-1,NA,TRBV7-8,CASSSYRVGSYNEQFF,TGTGCCAGCAGCTCTTACAGGGTAGGCTCCTACAATGAGCAGTTCTTC
NA,TRBJ1-6,NA,TRBV28,CASNPRRRYNSPLHF,TGTGCCAGCAATCCCCGACGTCGCTATAATTCACCCCTCCACTTT
TRBD1,TRBJ1-5,NA,TRBV6-2/TRBV6-3,CASSRTGGPYQPQHF,TGTGCCAGCAGTCGGACAGGGGGCCCCTATCAGCCCCAGCATTTT
NA,TRBJ1-6,once,TRBV7-9,CASSREDPGISPLHF,TGTGCCAGCAGCCGGGAGGACCCCGGGATTTCACCCCTCCACTTT
NA,TRBJ2-6,NA,TRBV19,CASSIDFYRVAGANVLTF,TGTGCCAGTAGTATAGACTTTTACAGGGTAGCTGGGGCCAACGTCCTGACTTTC
NA,TRBJ1-6,NA,TRBV25-1,CASSENRDRHF,TGTGCCAGCAGTGAAAACCGGGACCGTCACTTT
NA,TRBJ2-7,NA,TRBV4-1,CASSQHISPGTLYYEQYF,TGCGCCAGCAGCCAACATATCTCACCCGGGACACTATACTACGAGCAGTACTTC
TRBD1,TRBJ1-2,NA,TRBV4-1,CASSPHTGGGNYGYTF,TGCGCCAGCAGCCCCCACACAGGGGGCGGGAACTATGGCTACACCTTC
NA,TRBJ1-2,NA,TRBV10-3,CAISELTPKVTRGYTF,TGTGCCATCAGTGAGTTGACCCCGAAAGTTACAAGGGGCTACACCTTC
NA,TRBJ2-3,NA,TRBV6-5,CASSYYGLSGDTQYF,TGTGCCAGCAGTTATTATGGACTCTCCGGGGATACGCAGTATTTT
NA,TRBJ2-7,NA,TRBV18,CASSPPGASEQYF,TGTGCCAGCTCACCACCGGGAGCTTCAGAGCAGTACTTC
NA,TRBJ2-1,NA,TRBV25-1,CASSVLGTYNEQFF,TGTGCCAGCAGTGTTCTCGGGACCTACAATGAGCAGTTCTTC
NA,TRBJ1-2,NA,TRBV7-9,CASSLASRTNYGYTF,TGTGCCAGCAGCTTAGCGTCGAGGACTAACTATGGCTACACCTTC
NA,TRBJ1-2,NA,TRBV19,CASSTLGGENYGYTF,TGTGCCAGTAGTACACTTGGCGGAGAAAACTATGGCTACACCTTC
NA,TRBJ2-2,few,TRBV19,CASSIPGHTNTGELFF,TGTGCCAGTAGTATACCCGGTCATACGAACACCGGGGAGCTGTTTTTT
TRBD1,TRBJ2-5,NA,TRBV18,CASSPTGQKYQETQYF,TGTGCCAGCTCACCCACGGGACAGAAGTACCAAGAGACCCAGTACTTC
NA,TRBJ2-7,NA,TRBV6-5,CASSRTDRSYEQYF,TGTGCCAGCAGTCGAACGGACAGATCCTACGAGCAGTACTTC
NA,TRBJ2-5,NA,TRBV6-1,CASSYGVKETQYF,TGTGCCAGCAGTTATGGGGTCAAAGAGACCCAGTACTTC